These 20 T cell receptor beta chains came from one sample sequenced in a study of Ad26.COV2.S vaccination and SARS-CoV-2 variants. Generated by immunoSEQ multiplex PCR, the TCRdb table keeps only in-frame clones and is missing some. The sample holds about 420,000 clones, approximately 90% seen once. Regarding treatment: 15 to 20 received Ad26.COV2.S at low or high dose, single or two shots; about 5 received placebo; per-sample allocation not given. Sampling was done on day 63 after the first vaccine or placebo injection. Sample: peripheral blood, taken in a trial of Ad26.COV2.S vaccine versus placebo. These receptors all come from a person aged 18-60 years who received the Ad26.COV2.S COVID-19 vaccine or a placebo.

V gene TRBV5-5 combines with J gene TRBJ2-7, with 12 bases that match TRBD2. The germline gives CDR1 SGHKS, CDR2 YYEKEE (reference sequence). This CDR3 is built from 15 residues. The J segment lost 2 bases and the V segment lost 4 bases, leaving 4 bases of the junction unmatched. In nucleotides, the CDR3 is TGTGCCAGCAGCGTACTAGCGGGGGGCACCTACGAGCAGTACTTC. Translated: CASSVLAGGTYEQYF.

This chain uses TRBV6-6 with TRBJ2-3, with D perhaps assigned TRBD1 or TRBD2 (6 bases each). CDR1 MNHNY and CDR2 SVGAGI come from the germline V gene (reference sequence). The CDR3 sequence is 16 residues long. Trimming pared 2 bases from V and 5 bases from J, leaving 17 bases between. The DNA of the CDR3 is TGTGCCAGCAGTTACCCCAGAGGAGGGGGACAAGATACGCAGTATTTT. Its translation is CASSYPRGGGQDTQYF.

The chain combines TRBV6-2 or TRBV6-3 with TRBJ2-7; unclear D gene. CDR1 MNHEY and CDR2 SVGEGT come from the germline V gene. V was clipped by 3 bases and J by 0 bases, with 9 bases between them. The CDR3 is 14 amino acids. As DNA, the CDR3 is TGTGCCAGCAGTTATCTTCCATACTCCTACGAGCAGTACTTC. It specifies CASSYLPYSYEQYF.

CDR3 nucleotide sequence: TGTGCCAGCAGCGTAGATCTCGGGGAGGGCTACGAGCAGTACTTC. This gives the protein CASSVDLGEGYEQYF. V gene TRBV9 combines with J gene TRBJ2-7; 7 positions match TRBD2. Germline loops: CDR1 SGDLS, CDR2 YYNGEE. Trimming at V came to 0 bases and at J to 3 bases, leaving 6 bases not matched to a gene. The CDR3 loop spans 15 amino acids.

As DNA, the CDR3 is TGTGCCAGCAGCGTGCTCGAGGGATACACAGATACGCAGTATTTT. The encoded protein is CASSVLEGYTDTQYF. This chain connects TRBV9 to TRBJ2-3; TRBD2 is a possible D gene (5 bases). Trimming shortened V by 2 bases and J by 2 bases, and 12 bases separated the two germline ends. This CDR3 is built from 15 residues. The germline V gene has CDR1 SGDLS and CDR2 YYNGEE.

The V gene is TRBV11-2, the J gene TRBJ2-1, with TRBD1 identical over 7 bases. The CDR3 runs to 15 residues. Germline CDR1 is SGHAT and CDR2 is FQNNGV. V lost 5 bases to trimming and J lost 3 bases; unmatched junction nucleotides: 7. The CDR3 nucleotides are TGTGCCAGCAGCGACAGGGAGCCTCTCTACAATGAGCAGTTCTTC. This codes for CASSDREPLYNEQFF. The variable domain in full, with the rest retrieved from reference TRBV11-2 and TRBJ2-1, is EAGVAQSPRYKIIEKRQSVAFWCNPISGHATLYWYQQILGQGPKLLIQFQNNGVVDDSQLPKDRFSAERLKGVDSTLKIQPAKLEDSAVYLCASSDREPLYNEQFFGPGTRLTVL.

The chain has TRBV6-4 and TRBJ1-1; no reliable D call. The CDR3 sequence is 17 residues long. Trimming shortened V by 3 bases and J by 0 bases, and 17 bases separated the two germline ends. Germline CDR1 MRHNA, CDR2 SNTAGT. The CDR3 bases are TGTGCCAGCAGTGATGAGGAGGGCAACCCCATGAACACTGAAGCTTTCTTT. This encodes CASSDEEGNPMNTEAFF.

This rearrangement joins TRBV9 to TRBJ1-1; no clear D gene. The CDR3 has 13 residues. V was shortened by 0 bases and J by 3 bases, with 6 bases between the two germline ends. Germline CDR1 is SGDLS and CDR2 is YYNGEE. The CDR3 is CASSVEGYTEAFF. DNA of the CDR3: TGTGCCAGCAGCGTAGAGGGATACACTGAAGCTTTCTTT. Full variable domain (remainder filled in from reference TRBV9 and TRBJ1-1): DSGVTQTPKHLITATGQRVTLRCSPRSGDLSVYWYQQSLDQGLQFLIQYYNGEERAKGNILERFSAQQFPDLHSELNLSSLELGDSALYFCASSVEGYTEAFFGQGTRLTVV.

DNA of the CDR3: TGTGCCAGCAGAGCGGATCCAGGGGCTCGGCAGCCCCAGCATTTT. This gives the protein CASRADPGARQPQHF. The chain has TRBV28 and TRBJ1-5; weak D call: TRBD1 (6 bases). The germline V gene encodes CDR1 MDHEN and CDR2 SYDVKM. V lost 6 bases and J lost 7, with 19 bases in between. The CDR3 length is 15 residues. The entire variable domain, with the rest obtained from reference TRBV28 and TRBJ1-5, is as follows: DVKVTQSSRYLVKRTGEKVFLECVQDMDHENMFWYRQDPGLGLRLIYFSYDVKMKEKGDIPEGYSVSREKKERFSLILESASTNQTSMYLCASRADPGARQPQHFGDGTRLSIL.

The CDR3 DNA follows: TGTGCCAGCAGTCTATATTCGGACACAGATACGCAGTATTTT. This translates into CASSLYSDTDTQYF. V usage is TRBV28 and J usage is TRBJ2-3, with D hard to call. This CDR3 is built from 14 residues. CDR1 and CDR2 from the germline V gene are MDHEN and SYDVKM. V gave up 5 bases and J gave up 2 bases, with 11 bases separating them. Variable domain in full (rest from reference TRBV28 and TRBJ2-3): DVKVTQSSRYLVKRTGEKVFLECVQDMDHENMFWYRQDPGLGLRLIYFSYDVKMKEKGDIPEGYSVSREKKERFSLILESASTNQTSMYLCASSLYSDTDTQYFGPGTRLTVL.

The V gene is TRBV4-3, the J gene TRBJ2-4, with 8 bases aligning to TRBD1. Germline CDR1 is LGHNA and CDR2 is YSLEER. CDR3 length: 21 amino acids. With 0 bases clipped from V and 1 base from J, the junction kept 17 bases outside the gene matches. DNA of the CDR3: TGCGCCAGCAGCCAAGATTGGACAGGGCGTATGGGGGGACTGGCCAAAAACATTCAGTACTTC. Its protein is CASSQDWTGRMGGLAKNIQYF.

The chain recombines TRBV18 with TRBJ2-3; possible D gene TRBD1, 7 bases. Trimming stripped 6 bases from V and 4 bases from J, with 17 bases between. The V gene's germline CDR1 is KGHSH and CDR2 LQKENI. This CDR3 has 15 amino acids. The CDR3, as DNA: TGTGCCAGCTCTCCCGAAACAGGGGAGGCAGATACGCAGTATTTT. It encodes CASSPETGEADTQYF.

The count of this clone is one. DNA of the CDR3: TGCGCCAGCAGCTTGGAGGTCCGAGGCAACTCCTACGAGCAGTACTTC. This encodes CASSLEVRGNSYEQYF. The V call is TRBV5-1, the J call TRBJ2-7, with D hard to call. The ends were cut back, 0 bases at V and 0 bases at J, with 13 bases in the middle. Germline V gene sequence: CDR1 SGHRS, CDR2 YFSETQ. The CDR3 length is 16 residues.

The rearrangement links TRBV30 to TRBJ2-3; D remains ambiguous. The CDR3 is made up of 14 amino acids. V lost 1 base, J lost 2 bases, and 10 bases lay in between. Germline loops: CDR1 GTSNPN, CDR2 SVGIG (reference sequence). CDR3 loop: CAWSGYPNTDTQYF. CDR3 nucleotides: TGTGCCTGGAGTGGATACCCGAACACAGATACGCAGTATTTT.

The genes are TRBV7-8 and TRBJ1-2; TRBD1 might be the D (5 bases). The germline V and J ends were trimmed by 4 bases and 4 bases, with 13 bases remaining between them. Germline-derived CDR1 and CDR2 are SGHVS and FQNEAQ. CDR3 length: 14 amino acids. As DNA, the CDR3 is TGTGCCAGCAGCTCATCCAGGGTCGGCTATGGCTACACCTTC. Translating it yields CASSSSRVGYGYTF. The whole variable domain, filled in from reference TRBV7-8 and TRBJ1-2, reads GAGVSQSPRYKVAKRGQDVALRCDPISGHVSLFWYQQALGQGPEFLTYFQNEAQLDKSGLPSDRFFAERPEGSVSTLKIQRTQQEDSAVYLCASSSSRVGYGYTFGSGTRLTVV.

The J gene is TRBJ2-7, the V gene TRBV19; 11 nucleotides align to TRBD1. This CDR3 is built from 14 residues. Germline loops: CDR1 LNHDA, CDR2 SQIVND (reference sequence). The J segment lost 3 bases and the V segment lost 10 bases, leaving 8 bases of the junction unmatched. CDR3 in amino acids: CATRGTGGNYEQYF. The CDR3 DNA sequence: TGTGCCACCCGGGGGACAGGGGGAAACTACGAGCAGTACTTC.

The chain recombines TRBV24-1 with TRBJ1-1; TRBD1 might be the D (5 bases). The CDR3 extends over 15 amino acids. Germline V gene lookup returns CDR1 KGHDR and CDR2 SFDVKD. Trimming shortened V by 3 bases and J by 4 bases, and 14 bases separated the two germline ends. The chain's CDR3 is CATSDPRGGGTEAFF. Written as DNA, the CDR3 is TGTGCCACCAGTGATCCCCGAGGTGGGGGCACTGAAGCTTTCTTT.

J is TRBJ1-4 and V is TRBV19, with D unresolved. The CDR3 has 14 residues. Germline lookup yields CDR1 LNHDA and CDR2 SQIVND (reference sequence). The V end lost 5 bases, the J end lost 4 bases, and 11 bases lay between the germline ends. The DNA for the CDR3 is TGTGCCAGTAGTTTCGCACAGTTTAATGAAAAACTGTTTTTT. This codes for CASSFAQFNEKLFF.

CDR3 region: CASRTPTVPGYTF. In DNA form, the CDR3 reads TGTGCCAGCAGGACCCCGACAGTCCCTGGCTACACCTTC. The V and J genes are TRBV28 and TRBJ1-2, with a weak D call TRBD1 (5 bases). The germline CDR1 and CDR2 sequences are MDHEN and SYDVKM. This CDR3 spans 13 amino acids. Trimming shortened V by 6 bases and J by 7 bases, and 15 bases separated the two germline ends.

CDR3 sequence reads: CASSPDGGGTAIYYNSPLHF. Written as DNA, the CDR3 is TGCGCCAGCAGCCCTGACGGAGGGGGGACAGCAATTTACTATAATTCACCCCTCCACTTT. The chain is built from TRBV5-1 and TRBJ1-6, with TRBD1 matching over 7 bases. The J segment lost 3 bases and the V segment lost 4 bases, leaving 19 bases of the junction unmatched. The CDR3 sequence is 20 residues long. Germline-derived CDR1 and CDR2 are SGHRS and YFSETQ.